The 22 T cell receptor beta chains below all came from one sample that was sequenced in a study of OX40 agonist ivuxolimab in advanced cancers. TCRdb's copy holds only in-frame clones and misses some; the assay was immunoSEQ multiplex PCR. The profile shows approximately 70,000 clones, about 93% of them singletons. The specimen comprised CD4+ or CD8+ T cells sorted from blood, sampled in a trial of the OX40 agonist ivuxolimab. The receptors derive from an adult with an advanced solid tumor such as melanoma, head and neck, liver or kidney cancer.

The chain combines TRBV11-2 with TRBJ2-2; D possibly matches TRBD1 or TRBD2 (5 bases each). CDR3 length: 16 residues. The germline V and J ends were trimmed by 1 base and 1 base, with 10 bases remaining between them. CDR1 is SGHAT, CDR2 FQNNGV, per germline. This chain's CDR3 is CASSLGPGRNTGELFF. CDR3 nucleotide sequence: TGTGCCAGCAGCTTAGGGCCGGGACGGAACACCGGGGAGCTGTTTTTT.

This chain links TRBV27 with TRBJ2-7; 9 bases agree with TRBD2. With 2 bases clipped from V and 5 bases from J, the junction kept 16 bases outside the gene matches. The V gene's germline CDR1 is MNHEY and CDR2 SMNVEV (reference sequence). The CDR3 covers 18 residues. DNA of the CDR3: TGTGCCAGCAGTTTAAACCCCCCCTTAGCGGGAGTGCCCCACGAGCAGTACTTC. As protein: CASSLNPPLAGVPHEQYF.

This clone was picked up one time. The chain recombines TRBV19 with TRBJ1-5, with 7 bases matching TRBD1. The J segment lost 5 bases and the V segment lost 4 bases, leaving 5 bases of the junction unmatched. CDR3 length equals 14 residues. From germline, CDR1 is LNHDA and CDR2 SQIVND (reference sequence). CDR3 amino acids: CASSNDREDQPQHF. DNA for the CDR3: TGTGCCAGTAGTAATGACAGGGAGGATCAGCCCCAGCATTTT. Looking up the rest from reference TRBV19 and TRBJ1-5 gives the full variable domain: DGGITQSPKYLFRKEGQNVTLSCEQNLNHDAMYWYRQDPGQGLRLIYYSQIVNDFQKGDIAEGYSVSREKKESFPLTVTSAQKNPTAFYLCASSNDREDQPQHFGDGTRLSIL.

This sequence joins TRBV6-1 and TRBJ2-1, with 12 bases lining up with TRBD2. The V and J ends lost 6 bases and 7 bases, in that order; junction bases with no gene match: 7. CDR3 length equals 15 residues. Germline CDR1 MNHNS, CDR2 SASEGT. DNA for the CDR3: TGTGCCAGCAGCCCACGGACTAGCGGGATGAATGAGCAGTTCTTC. Protein product: CASSPRTSGMNEQFF.

V is TRBV11-2 and J is TRBJ2-1; TRBD2 matches 10 bases. The trim removed 1 base at V and 6 bases at J, leaving 6 bases unmatched. The germline V gene has CDR1 SGHAT and CDR2 FQNNGV. CDR3 size: 16 residues. CDR3 sequence reads: CASSLVRAGGGNEQFF. DNA of the CDR3: TGTGCCAGCAGCTTAGTTCGAGCGGGAGGGGGCAATGAGCAGTTCTTC.

This chain links TRBV18 with TRBJ1-4, with no clear D. Germline CDR1 and CDR2: KGHSH and LQKENI. This CDR3 is built from 15 residues. V gave up 5 bases and J gave up 0 bases, with 10 bases separating them. Written as DNA, the CDR3 is TGTGCCAGCTCAGTAGGCTTAACAACTAATGAAAAACTGTTTTTT. It translates to CASSVGLTTNEKLFF.

Worth noting for this clone: Within the sample, other DNA sequences also encode this same CDR3. This chain links TRBV30 with TRBJ2-7; D unclear. This CDR3 is built from 11 residues. CDR1 is GTSNPN and CDR2 is SVGIG in the germline V gene (reference sequence). V lost 3 bases to trimming and J lost 1 base, with 4 bases between them. This CDR3 is CAWSLSYEQYF. CDR3 bases: TGTGCCTGGAGCCTATCCTACGAGCAGTACTTC.

The chain has TRBV5-6 and TRBJ2-3; 12 nucleotides agree with TRBD2. Germline V gene data show CDR1 as SGHDT and CDR2 as YYEEEE. This CDR3 spans 15 amino acids. V shed 4 bases, J shed 3 bases, and the junction held 3 bases outside the gene matches. DNA of the CDR3: TGTGCCAGCAGCCTGACTAGCGGGAGTACAGATACGCAGTATTTT. As protein: CASSLTSGSTDTQYF.

This rearrangement joins TRBV11-2 to TRBJ1-1; maybe TRBD1 (5 bases). This CDR3 is built from 14 residues. Trimming cost V 3 bases and J 3 bases, with 11 bases left between them. The germline gives CDR1 SGHAT, CDR2 FQNNGV. The DNA of the CDR3 is TGTGCCAGCAGCTTTTTCGGGGCTGACACTGAAGCTTTCTTT. Encoded protein: CASSFFGADTEAFF.

This chain joins TRBV5-4 and TRBJ2-3, with TRBD1 identical over 11 bases. The CDR3 consists of 17 residues. J lost 4 bases, V lost 0 bases, and 7 bases had no gene match. Germline CDR1 and CDR2: SGHNT and YYREEE (reference sequence). CDR3: CASSLGSGTGGSDTQYF. The CDR3 nucleotides read TGTGCCAGCAGCTTGGGTTCCGGGACAGGGGGTTCAGATACGCAGTATTTT.

The chain combines TRBV7-8 with TRBJ2-7; D unresolved. Germline assignment: CDR1 SGHVS and CDR2 FQNEAQ. Trimming shortened V by 2 bases and J by 4 bases, and 6 bases separated the two germline ends. The CDR3 consists of 12 residues. The CDR3 DNA sequence: TGTGCCAGCAGCTTACAGGTATACGAGCAGTACTTC. Amino acid sequence: CASSLQVYEQYF.

The chain couples TRBV2 to TRBJ2-3; tentatively, D is TRBD2 (6 bases). With 6 bases removed from V and 0 bases from J, the gap between germline ends came to 19 bases. CDR1 is SNHLY and CDR2 is FYNNEI in the germline V gene. This CDR3 has 17 residues. The CDR3 loop is CASSLRGGGTSTDTQYF. The CDR3 DNA is TGTGCCAGCAGCCTTCGTGGGGGAGGTACTAGCACAGATACGCAGTATTTT.

The chain links TRBV19 to TRBJ2-3; 9 nucleotides align to TRBD2. The CDR3 covers 14 residues. Trimming removed 7 bases from V and 2 bases from J; junction bases left unmatched: 4. Looked up from germline, CDR1 is LNHDA and CDR2 is SQIVND (reference sequence). The CDR3 DNA follows: TGTGCCAGTAATAGCGGGAGTACCACAGATACGCAGTATTTT. Its protein is CASNSGSTTDTQYF.

The rearrangement links TRBV18 to TRBJ1-1; D unresolved. Germline V gene data show CDR1 as KGHSH and CDR2 as LQKENI. Between the trimmed V and J ends, which lost 1 base and 4 bases, there was a span of 13 bases. This CDR3 contains 15 residues. CDR3 bases: TGTGCCAGCTCACCACAGGGAAACCAAGGCACTGAAGCTTTCTTT. It encodes CASSPQGNQGTEAFF.

CDR3 nucleotide sequence: TGTGCCAGCAGCCAAAGACAGGGGGTAGGGACAGATACGCAGTATTTT. Its protein is CASSQRQGVGTDTQYF. The chain carries TRBV11-2 and TRBJ2-3; 9 positions match TRBD1. The germline CDR1 and CDR2 sequences are SGHAT and FQNNGV. This CDR3 region has 16 residues. With 5 bases clipped from V and 3 bases from J, the junction kept 9 bases outside the gene matches.

The rearrangement uses TRBV5-1 and TRBJ2-7; tentatively, D is TRBD1 (6 bases). CDR1 and CDR2 from the germline V gene are SGHRS and YFSETQ. Trimming pared 4 bases from V and 2 bases from J, leaving 13 bases between. This CDR3 comprises 14 residues. The CDR3 sequence: CASSIEQGPYEQYF. The DNA of the CDR3 is TGCGCCAGCAGCATCGAACAGGGTCCCTACGAGCAGTACTTC.

V and J are TRBV5-4 and TRBJ2-1; TRBD1 matches 10 bases. The CDR3 length is 14 residues. Germline V gene data show CDR1 as SGHNT and CDR2 as YYREEE (reference sequence). J gave up 6 bases and V 5 bases, and 5 bases lay outside the gene matches. In nucleotides, the CDR3 is TGTGCCAGCAGGCCGGGACAGGGGTTCAATGAGCAGTTCTTC. Translated: CASRPGQGFNEQFF. The whole variable domain, remainder taken from reference TRBV5-4 and TRBJ2-1, is ETGVTQSPTHLIKTRGQQVTLRCSSQSGHNTVSWYQQALGQGPQFIFQYYREEENGRGNFPPRFSGLQFPNYSSELNVNALELDDSALYLCASRPGQGFNEQFFGPGTRLTVL.

CDR3 protein: CASSYRGQSYEQYF. DNA of the CDR3: TGTGCCAGCAGTTACAGGGGGCAGTCCTACGAGCAGTACTTC. The chain recombines TRBV6-5 with TRBJ2-7; 7 nucleotides align to TRBD1. The CDR3 length is 14 residues. The V and J ends lost 2 bases and 1 base, in that order; junction bases with no gene match: 2. Germline V gene sequence: CDR1 MNHEY, CDR2 SVGAGI.

This chain uses TRBV2 with TRBJ1-1, with D possibly TRBD1 on 5 matching bases. Germline CDR1 SNHLY, CDR2 FYNNEI. The CDR3 is 14 amino acids. Trimming took off 3 bases at V and 0 bases at J, with 8 bases between the two ends. CDR3 protein: CASSDRTMNTEAFF. The CDR3 DNA reads TGTGCCAGCAGTGACAGGACAATGAACACTGAAGCTTTCTTT.

The CDR3 DNA is TGTGCCAGCAGCTCATTCGGATCCGGGACAGCAGTCCTCTACGAGCAGTACTTC. This gives the protein CASSSFGSGTAVLYEQYF. The chain employs TRBV7-9 and TRBJ2-7, with 7 bases lining up with TRBD1. Germline CDR1 SEHNR, CDR2 FQNEAQ (reference sequence). The trim removed 4 bases at V and 3 bases at J, leaving 18 bases unmatched. The CDR3 is 18 residues long.

This chain connects TRBV5-4 to TRBJ2-7, with 11 bases aligning to TRBD2. The trim removed 7 bases at V and 3 bases at J, leaving 12 bases unmatched. This CDR3 spans 16 amino acids. Germline assignment: CDR1 SGHNT and CDR2 YYREEE (reference sequence). The DNA for the CDR3 is TGTGCCAGCGCCCGGGGAGGGACTAGCGGATACTACGAGCAGTACTTC. Its protein product is CASARGGTSGYYEQYF.

This clone was picked up one time. The chain couples TRBV5-4 to TRBJ2-1; TRBD2 matches 14 bases. The germline gives CDR1 SGHNT, CDR2 YYREEE (reference sequence). V lost 4 bases to trimming and J lost 9 bases; unmatched junction nucleotides: 3. The length of the CDR3 is 14 residues. In DNA form, the CDR3 reads TGTGCCAGCAGCCGGGGGACTAGCGGGAGTGAGCAGTTCTTC. This translates into CASSRGTSGSEQFF.